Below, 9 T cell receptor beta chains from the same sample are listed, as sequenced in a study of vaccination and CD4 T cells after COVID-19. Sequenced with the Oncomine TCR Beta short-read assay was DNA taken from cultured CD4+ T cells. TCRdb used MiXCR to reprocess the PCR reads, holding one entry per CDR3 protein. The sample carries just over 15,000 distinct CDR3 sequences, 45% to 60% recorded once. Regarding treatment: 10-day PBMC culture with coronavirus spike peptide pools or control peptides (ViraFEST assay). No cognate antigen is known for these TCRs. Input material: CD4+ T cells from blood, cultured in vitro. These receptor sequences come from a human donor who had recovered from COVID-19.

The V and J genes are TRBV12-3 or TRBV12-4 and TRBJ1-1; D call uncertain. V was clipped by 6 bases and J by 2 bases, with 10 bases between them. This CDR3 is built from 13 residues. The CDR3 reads CASRDDSNTEAFF. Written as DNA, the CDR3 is TGTGCCAGCAGGGACGACTCTAACACTGAAGCTTTCTTT.

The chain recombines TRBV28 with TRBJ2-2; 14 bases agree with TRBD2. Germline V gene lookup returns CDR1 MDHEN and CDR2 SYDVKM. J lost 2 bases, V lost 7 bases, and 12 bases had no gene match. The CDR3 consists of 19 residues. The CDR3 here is CASTLTTSGRAGNTGELFF. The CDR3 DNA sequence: TGTGCCAGCACCCTGACGACTAGCGGGAGGGCCGGAAACACCGGGGAGCTGTTTTTT.

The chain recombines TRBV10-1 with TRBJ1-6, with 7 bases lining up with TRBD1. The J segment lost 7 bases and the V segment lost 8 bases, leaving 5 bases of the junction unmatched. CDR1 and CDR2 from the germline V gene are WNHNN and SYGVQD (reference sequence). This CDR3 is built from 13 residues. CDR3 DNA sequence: TGCGCCAGCCGGACAGGTGAAAATTCACCCCTCCACTTT. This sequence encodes CASRTGENSPLHF.

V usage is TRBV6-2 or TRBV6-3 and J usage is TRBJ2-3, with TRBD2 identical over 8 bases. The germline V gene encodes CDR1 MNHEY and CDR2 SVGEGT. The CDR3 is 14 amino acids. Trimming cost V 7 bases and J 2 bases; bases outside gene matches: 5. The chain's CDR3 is CASTRGGLTDTQYF. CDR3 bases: TGTGCCAGCACCCGGGGGGGCCTCACAGATACGCAGTATTTT.

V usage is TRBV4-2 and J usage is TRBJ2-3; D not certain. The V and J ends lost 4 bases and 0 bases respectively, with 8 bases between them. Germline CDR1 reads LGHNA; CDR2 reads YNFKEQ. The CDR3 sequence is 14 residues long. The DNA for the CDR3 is TGTGCCAGCAGCCGGCTAGTTAGCACAGATACGCAGTATTTT. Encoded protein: CASSRLVSTDTQYF.

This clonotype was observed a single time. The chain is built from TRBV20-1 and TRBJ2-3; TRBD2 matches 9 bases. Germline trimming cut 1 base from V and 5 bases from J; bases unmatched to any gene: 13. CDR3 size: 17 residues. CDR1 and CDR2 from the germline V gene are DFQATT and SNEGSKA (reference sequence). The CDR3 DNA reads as TGCAGTGCTAGAGGCGACACGTTGCGGGAGGGCGGAGATACGCAGTATTTT. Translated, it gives CSARGDTLREGGDTQYF.

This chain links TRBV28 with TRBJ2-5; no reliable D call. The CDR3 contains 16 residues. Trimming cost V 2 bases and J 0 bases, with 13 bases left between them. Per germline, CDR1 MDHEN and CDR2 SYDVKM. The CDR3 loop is CASSLHGVVYQETQYF. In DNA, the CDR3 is TGTGCCAGCAGTTTACATGGGGTTGTGTACCAAGAGACCCAGTACTTC.

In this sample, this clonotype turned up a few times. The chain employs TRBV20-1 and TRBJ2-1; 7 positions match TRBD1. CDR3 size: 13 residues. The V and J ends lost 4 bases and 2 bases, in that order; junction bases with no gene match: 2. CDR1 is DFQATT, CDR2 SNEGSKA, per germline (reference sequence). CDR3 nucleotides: TGCAGTGCTACACAGGGGACCTACAATGAGCAGTTCTTC. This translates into CSATQGTYNEQFF.

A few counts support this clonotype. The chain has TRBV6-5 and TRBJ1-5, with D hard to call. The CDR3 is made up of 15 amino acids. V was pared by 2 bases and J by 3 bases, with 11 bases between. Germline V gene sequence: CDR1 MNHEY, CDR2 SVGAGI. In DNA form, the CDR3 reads TGTGCCAGCAGTTACGACGGTCTCTCCAATCAGCCCCAGCATTTT. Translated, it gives CASSYDGLSNQPQHF.